This TCR beta chain was identified in a study of T-cell reconstitution after alpha-beta-depleted transplantation in children. This CDR3 has 14 residues. CDR1 is LGHNA, CDR2 YNFKEQ, per germline. V was cut by 6 bases and J by 0 bases, with 10 bases left in between. In this sample, this clonotype turned up many times. Preparation of the TCRbeta library used unique molecular identifiers. Via MiXCR, TCRdb re-called the PCR reads, giving one row per CDR3 protein. In the table there are some 250,000 distinct CDR3 sequences, around 12% of which are singletons. The chain links TRBV4-2 to TRBJ2-3, with D possibly matching TRBD2 (6 bases). The TCR was taken from a human donor who donated a stem cell graft to a child with acute lymphoblastic leukemia. Sequencing was performed on PBMCs from the stem cell graft donor, taken from the stem cell graft. The CDR3 sequence: CASRESGSTDTQYF. The CDR3 region has the DNA TGTGCCAGCAGGGAAAGCGGGAGCACAGATACGCAGTATTTT.